The T cell receptor beta chain under discussion was sequenced for a study of beta chain features in type 1 diabetes. This clone has more than one count but fewer than ten. No antigen is known for it. Reverse transcription of all isolated RNA meant that expressed TCRB transcripts were sequenced. Using immunoSEQ multiplex PCR, the repertoire was profiled, and TCRdb retains in-frame clones only, with some absent. The sample yields 970,000 or so clones, roughly 17% seen once. Overall study findings and caveats: Small HLA sub-analyses could not settle whether HLA shapes TCRB rearrangement.

Germline assignment: CDR1 MGHRA and CDR2 YSYEKL. Unmatched junction bases numbered 8, after V lost 3 bases and J lost 7 bases. The CDR3 has 14 amino acids. The chain joins TRBV4-1 to TRBJ2-7, with 8 positions matching TRBD1. Sequenced input: naive CD4+ T cells from blood. This clonotype originated in a woman aged 18 to 35 in good health. In DNA form, the CDR3 reads TGCGCCAGCAGCCAGGAGGACAGGGCGGGGGAGCAGTACTTC. Protein: CASSQEDRAGEQYF.